This entry lists 20 T cell receptor beta chains sequenced from one sample in a study of blood T cell repertoires in COVID-19. Here immunoSEQ multiplex PCR was the method, and the copy in TCRdb shows in-frame clones only, minus some. The sample lists some 320,000 clones, roughly 91% occurring once. The specimen was peripheral blood. These receptors originate from a woman younger than 45 with COVID-19, enrolled during active disease.

This clone was found once. The gene calls are TRBV28 and TRBJ2-5; 8 nucleotides match TRBD1. V lost 2 bases and J lost 1; bases outside the gene matches: 9. From germline, CDR1 is MDHEN and CDR2 SYDVKM. There are 17 residues in the CDR3. Here the CDR3 DNA reads TGTGCCAGCAGTTTAGGTATAACAGGGGGGATCCAAGAGACCCAGTACTTC. It codes for CASSLGITGGIQETQYF.

The chain combines TRBV2 with TRBJ2-5, with D possibly matching TRBD2 (5 bases). The CDR3 is 15 amino acids. Trimming removed 7 bases from V and 3 bases from J, with 18 bases in between. Germline V gene data show CDR1 as SNHLY and CDR2 as FYNNEI. The CDR3: CASTLAGLGKETQYF. The CDR3 DNA sequence: TGTGCCAGCACGTTGGCGGGTCTAGGGAAAGAGACCCAGTACTTC.

This chain's CDR3 is CASSRQGAPKAFF. In DNA form, the CDR3 reads TGTGCCAGCAGTCGTCAGGGGGCGCCGAAAGCTTTCTTT. The chain joins TRBV27 to TRBJ1-1, with 8 bases matching TRBD1. Germline V lookup: CDR1 MNHEY, CDR2 SMNVEV (reference sequence). The CDR3 spans 13 residues. The V and J ends lost 5 bases and 9 bases, in that order; junction bases with no gene match: 8.

The CDR3 nucleotides are TGTGCCAGCAGCGTAGGAGGCGGGGGGACCCAAGAGACCCAGTACTTC. Protein sequence: CASSVGGGGTQETQYF. The J gene is TRBJ2-5, the V gene TRBV9, with TRBD2 matching over 8 bases. Looked up from germline, CDR1 is SGDLS and CDR2 is YYNGEE. Germline trimming cut 0 bases from V and 1 base from J; bases unmatched to any gene: 5. This CDR3 is 16 amino acids long.

Here the CDR3 DNA reads TGTGCCAGCAGTTTGGTTCGGGAGAACAGGCTACACGAGCAGTACTTC. It encodes CASSLVRENRLHEQYF. V and J are TRBV28 and TRBJ2-7; perhaps TRBD2 as D (6 bases). This CDR3 is 16 amino acids long. Trimming pared 3 bases from V and 5 bases from J, leaving 20 bases between. Germline lookup yields CDR1 MDHEN and CDR2 SYDVKM.

The chain uses TRBV6-2 or TRBV6-3 and TRBJ1-2; 11 bases are shared with TRBD1. J gave up 4 bases and V 5 bases, and 9 bases lay outside the gene matches. This CDR3 has 16 residues. CDR1 MNHEY and CDR2 SVGEGT come from the germline V gene. As DNA, the CDR3 is TGTGCCAGCAGTCCCCCCAGGACAGGGGGCAGCTATGGCTACACCTTC. It specifies CASSPPRTGGSYGYTF.

For this clone: Other nucleotide sequences in the sample specify the same CDR3. J is TRBJ2-7 and V is TRBV6-5; 8 bases align to TRBD1. Trimming took 2 bases from V and 3 from J; bases not matched to a gene: 6. The CDR3 extends over 15 amino acids. Looked up from germline, CDR1 is MNHEY and CDR2 is SVGAGI. The DNA of the CDR3 is TGTGCCAGCAGTTACAGTACAGGGGGAGTCTACGAGCAGTACTTC. It yields the protein CASSYSTGGVYEQYF.

The V call is TRBV4-1, the J call TRBJ1-1; possibly TRBD1 for D (5 bases). Per germline, CDR1 MGHRA and CDR2 YSYEKL. The CDR3 is 14 residues long. Trimming cost V 3 bases and J 1 base, with 9 bases left between them. The CDR3 nucleotides read TGCGCCAGCAGCCACCTGACAGAGAACACTGAAGCTTTCTTT. Translating gives CASSHLTENTEAFF.

This rearrangement joins TRBV5-6 to TRBJ2-7; 9 nucleotides line up with TRBD2. Germline CDR1 SGHDT, CDR2 YYEEEE. V lost 3 bases, J lost 2 bases, and 9 bases stayed unmatched. CDR3 length: 16 amino acids. The DNA of the CDR3 is TGTGCCAGCAGCTACGGAAGCGGGGGGACGACCTACGAGCAGTACTTC. This encodes CASSYGSGGTTYEQYF.

This sequence joins TRBV11-2 and TRBJ2-5, with D possibly TRBD2 on 5 matching bases. Germline V gene data show CDR1 as SGHAT and CDR2 as FQNNGV. V lost 3 bases and J lost 14, with 13 bases in between. The CDR3 extends over 11 amino acids. The CDR3 loop is CASSLGALRYF. The CDR3 DNA reads as TGTGCCAGCAGCTTGGGAGCCCTGAGATACTTC.

The V and J genes are TRBV19 and TRBJ2-5, with 7 bases matching TRBD2. The V gene end was trimmed by 3 bases and the J gene end by 5 bases; junction bases not matched to a gene: 6. CDR1 and CDR2 from the germline V gene are LNHDA and SQIVND (reference sequence). This CDR3 spans 14 amino acids. Written as DNA, the CDR3 is TGTGCCAGTAGTATCACGACTAGCCGGGAGACCCAGTACTTC. Protein: CASSITTSRETQYF.

The chain joins TRBV7-9 to TRBJ1-5; 8 bases agree with TRBD1. CDR3 length equals 15 residues. CDR1 SEHNR and CDR2 FQNEAQ come from the germline V gene (reference sequence). V shed 5 bases and J 5 bases; nucleotides not matched to a gene: 8. The CDR3 is CASSPDRVGDQPQHF. The CDR3 bases are TGTGCCAGCAGCCCGGACAGGGTTGGGGATCAGCCCCAGCATTTT.

This chain links TRBV7-8 with TRBJ1-2; 8 bases line up with TRBD1. The germline V gene has CDR1 SGHVS and CDR2 FQNEAQ. The length of the CDR3 is 15 residues. V lost 1 base, J lost 6 bases, and 7 bases stayed unmatched. CDR3 bases: TGTGCCAGCAGCTTAGTAGGGACAGGTGAAAATGGCTACACCTTC. Residues: CASSLVGTGENGYTF.

This chain connects TRBV6-5 to TRBJ1-1; D gene uncertain. Germline V gene sequence: CDR1 MNHEY, CDR2 SVGAGI. V was trimmed by 8 bases and J by 3 bases, leaving 10 bases between them. The CDR3 length is 12 residues. The CDR3 DNA is TGTGCCAGCTCCAGTTGGCACACTGAAGCTTTCTTT. This codes for CASSSWHTEAFF.

The chain combines TRBV29-1 with TRBJ1-1; 7 nucleotides line up with TRBD1. The CDR3 runs 11 residues. Looked up from germline, CDR1 is SQVTM and CDR2 is ANQGSEA. The trim removed 4 bases at V and 6 bases at J, leaving 2 bases unmatched. CDR3 in DNA: TGCAGCGTTGCTACAGGGGCTGAAGCTTTCTTT. Protein sequence: CSVATGAEAFF. The full variable domain, its missing parts supplied by reference TRBV29-1 and TRBJ1-1, is SAVISQKPSRDICQRGTSLTIQCQVDSQVTMMFWYRQQPGQSLTLIATANQGSEATYESGFVIDKFPISRPNLTFSTLTVSNMSPEDSSIYLCSVATGAEAFFGQGTRLTVV.

The rearrangement links TRBV20-1 to TRBJ2-5; 8 positions match TRBD1. Germline V gene data show CDR1 as DFQATT and CDR2 as SNEGSKA (reference sequence). The CDR3 runs 14 residues. V shed 3 bases and J 5 bases; nucleotides not matched to a gene: 8. The CDR3 DNA follows: TGCAGTGCTAGTCCGGGACAGGTGGGGGAGACCCAGTACTTC. As protein: CSASPGQVGETQYF.

The chain combines TRBV7-9 with TRBJ1-2; TRBD1 matches at 8 bases. Germline V gene lookup returns CDR1 SEHNR and CDR2 FQNEAQ (reference sequence). The V segment lost 5 bases and the J segment 6 bases; nucleotides outside the gene matches: 8. The CDR3 spans 14 residues. CDR3 protein: CASSPRQGTDGYTF. The CDR3 nucleotides are TGTGCCAGCAGCCCCCGACAGGGGACGGATGGCTACACCTTC.

The V and J genes are TRBV7-8 and TRBJ1-6; a weak D match, TRBD1 (6 bases). The V end lost 1 base, the J end lost 5 bases, and 6 bases lay between the germline ends. Looked up from germline, CDR1 is SGHVS and CDR2 is FQNEAQ. The CDR3 runs to 14 residues. The CDR3 DNA follows: TGTGCCAGCAGCTTAGACAGGGATAATTCACCCCTCCACTTT. Its protein product is CASSLDRDNSPLHF.

A single count supports this clone. J is TRBJ1-2 and V is TRBV6-5; D uncertain. The CDR3 spans 14 residues. Per the germline V gene, CDR1 is MNHEY and CDR2 is SVGAGI. V gave up 7 bases and J gave up 0 bases, with 12 bases separating them. DNA of the CDR3: TGTGCCAGCAAGGAAAAGCGAGCTAACTATGGCTACACCTTC. As protein: CASKEKRANYGYTF.

The CDR3 DNA sequence: TGTGCCAGCCGGGGGTTGGACCAGTACTTC. Its protein product is CASRGLDQYF. The chain joins TRBV25-1 to TRBJ2-5, with D tentatively TRBD2 (6 bases). Between the trimmed V and J ends, which lost 8 bases and 10 bases, there was a span of 11 bases. The CDR3 is 10 amino acids. Germline lookup yields CDR1 MGHDK and CDR2 SYGVNS.